This TCR beta chain was observed in a study of post-analysis software for immune sequencing data. General study results and limits: Significantly lower normalized Chao1 diversity was found in patients with multiple sclerosis relative to controls. Strong co-clustering by F measure was evident for samples that had been prepared in the same batch. The study found TRBV5-6, TRBV5-1 and TRBV20-1 among about five TRBV segments more frequent in patients than controls.

The CDR3 totals 15 residues. The V gene's germline CDR1 is DFQATT and CDR2 SNEGSKA (reference sequence). As to this clonotype: The target antigen is unknown. An end of the junction differs from the germline gene, which may be a read error.

Prepared libraries of TCR beta cDNA carried unique molecular identifiers. Researchers reported about 500,000 cDNA molecules coming from around 1 to 10 million T cells. TCRdb processed the PCR reads anew with MiXCR; each CDR3 protein has one entry. The table has roughly 650,000 distinct CDR3 sequences, 59% seen once. The chain is built from TRBV20-1 and TRBJ2-3; 9 nucleotides align to TRBD2. Sequenced material: blood. The TCR originated in a girl under 10 years old with multiple sclerosis. The DNA for the CDR3 is TGCAGTCCTAGCCAGAGCGGGAGGCTTGGGGATACGCAGTATTTT. This sequence encodes CSPSQSGRLGDTQYF.